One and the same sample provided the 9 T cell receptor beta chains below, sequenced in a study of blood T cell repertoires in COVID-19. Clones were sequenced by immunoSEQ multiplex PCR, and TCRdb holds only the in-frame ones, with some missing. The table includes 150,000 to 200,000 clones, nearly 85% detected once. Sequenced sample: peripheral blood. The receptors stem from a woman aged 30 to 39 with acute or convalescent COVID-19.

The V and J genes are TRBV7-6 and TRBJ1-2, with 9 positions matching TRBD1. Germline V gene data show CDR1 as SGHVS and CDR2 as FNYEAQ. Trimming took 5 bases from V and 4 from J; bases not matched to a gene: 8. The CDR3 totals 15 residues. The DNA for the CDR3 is TGTGCCAGCAGCGCAAGGACAGGGGTCCCCTATGGCTACACCTTC. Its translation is CASSARTGVPYGYTF.

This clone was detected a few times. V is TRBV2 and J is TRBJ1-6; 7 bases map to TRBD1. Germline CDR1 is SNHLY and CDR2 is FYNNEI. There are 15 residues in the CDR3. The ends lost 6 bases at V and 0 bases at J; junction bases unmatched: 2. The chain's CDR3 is CASRGDSSYNSPLHF. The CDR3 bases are TGTGCCAGCAGAGGGGACAGCTCCTATAATTCACCCCTCCACTTT.

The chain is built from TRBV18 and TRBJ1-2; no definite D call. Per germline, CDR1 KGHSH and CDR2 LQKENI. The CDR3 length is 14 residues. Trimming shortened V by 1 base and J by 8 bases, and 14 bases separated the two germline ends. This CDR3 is CASSPQQSFRGYTF. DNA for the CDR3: TGTGCCAGCTCACCACAACAGAGCTTTAGAGGCTACACCTTC.

In DNA, the CDR3 is TGCGCCAGCAGCCAGTACGGTACAACTAATGAAAAACTGTTTTTT. This encodes CASSQYGTTNEKLFF. The chain carries TRBV4-3 and TRBJ1-4, with D unclear. Trimming left V 3 bases short and J 0 bases short, with 8 bases between. CDR1 and CDR2 (germline): LGHNA, YSLEER. CDR3 length equals 15 residues.

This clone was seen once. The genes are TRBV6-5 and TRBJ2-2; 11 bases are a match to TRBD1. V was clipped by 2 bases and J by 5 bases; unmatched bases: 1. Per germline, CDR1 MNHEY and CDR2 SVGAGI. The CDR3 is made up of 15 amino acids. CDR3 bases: TGTGCCAGCAGTTACGGACAGGGGGCGACCGGGGAGCTGTTTTTT. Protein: CASSYGQGATGELFF.

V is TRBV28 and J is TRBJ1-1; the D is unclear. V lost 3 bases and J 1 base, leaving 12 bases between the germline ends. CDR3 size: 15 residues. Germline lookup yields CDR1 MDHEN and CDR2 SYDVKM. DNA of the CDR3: TGTGCCAGCAGTTTTCCTTCGACGGGGAACACTGAAGCTTTCTTT. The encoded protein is CASSFPSTGNTEAFF.

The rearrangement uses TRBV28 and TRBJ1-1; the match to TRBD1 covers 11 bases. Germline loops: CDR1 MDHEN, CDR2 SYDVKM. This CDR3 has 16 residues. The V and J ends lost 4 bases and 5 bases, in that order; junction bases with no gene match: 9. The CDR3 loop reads CASSSPDRGRGTEAFF. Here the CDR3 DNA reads TGTGCCAGCAGTTCCCCGGACAGGGGGCGAGGGACTGAAGCTTTCTTT.

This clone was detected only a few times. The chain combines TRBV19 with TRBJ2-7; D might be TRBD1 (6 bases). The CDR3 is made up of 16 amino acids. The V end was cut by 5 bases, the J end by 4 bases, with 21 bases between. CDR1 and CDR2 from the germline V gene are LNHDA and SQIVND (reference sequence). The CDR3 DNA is TGTGCCAGTAGTCCCATTGACAGGCGCGATGGATACGAGCAGTACTTC. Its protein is CASSPIDRRDGYEQYF.

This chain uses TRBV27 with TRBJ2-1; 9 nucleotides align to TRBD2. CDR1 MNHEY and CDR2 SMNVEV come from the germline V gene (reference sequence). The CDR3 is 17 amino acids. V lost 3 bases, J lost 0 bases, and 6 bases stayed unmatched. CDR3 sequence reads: CASSFLTSGSSYNEQFF. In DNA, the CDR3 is TGTGCCAGCAGTTTCTTGACTAGCGGAAGCTCCTACAATGAGCAGTTCTTC.